Below are 18 T cell receptor beta chains sequenced from a single sample in a study of spatial heterogeneity in lung cancer. Study results and caveats: Tracking of tumor mutation counts was seen in expanded intratumoral alpha and beta TCR counts.

No antigen has been identified for these receptors. TCRdb reprocessed the 5' RACE reads via MiXCR and lists one record per CDR3 protein. The table includes about 28,000 distinct CDR3 sequences, 7.1% detected once. Noted time point: sample taken at primary tumor resection. The specimen was lung tumor tissue, collected at surgery. The receptors here all came from a male donor with early-stage non-small cell lung cancer.

V and J are TRBV20-1 and TRBJ2-1, with 7 bases that match TRBD2. The CDR3 covers 13 residues. V dropped 4 bases and J dropped 4; count of bases not matched to a gene: 4. CDR1 is DFQATT and CDR2 is SNEGSKA in the germline V gene (reference sequence). DNA for the CDR3: TGCAGTGCTATCCCAGCGGGATACAATGAGCAGTTCTTC. It specifies CSAIPAGYNEQFF.

The sample holds many counts of this clonotype. CDR3 sequence: CASRTGGGAWDTQYF. Written as DNA, the CDR3 is TGTGCCAGCAGGACAGGGGGAGGGGCCTGGGATACGCAGTATTTT. The rearrangement joins TRBV6-1 to TRBJ2-3, with 9 bases lining up with TRBD1. The CDR3 loop spans 15 amino acids. J was trimmed by 6 bases and V by 6 bases; bases with no gene match: 10. Germline V lookup: CDR1 MNHNS, CDR2 SASEGT.

At least ten counts were recorded for this clonotype. CDR3 sequence (DNA): TGTGCCAGCAGTTTGGAGGGGTCCTATGGCTACACCTTC. Its translation is CASSLEGSYGYTF. The genes are TRBV6-5 and TRBJ1-2, with D possibly matching TRBD1 (5 bases). From germline, CDR1 is MNHEY and CDR2 SVGAGI. V lost 4 bases, J lost 4 bases, and 10 bases lay in between. The CDR3 covers 13 residues.

J is TRBJ2-3 and V is TRBV4-2; 12 bases align to TRBD2. Unmatched junction bases numbered 9, after V lost 0 bases and J lost 2 bases. CDR1 is LGHNA, CDR2 YNFKEQ, per germline. This CDR3 has 19 residues. The CDR3 is CASSQDSGLAGGTTDTQYF. CDR3 DNA: TGTGCCAGCAGCCAAGATAGCGGGCTAGCGGGGGGGACCACAGATACGCAGTATTTT.

Here the CDR3 reads CSAADPSGSTDTQYF. For the CDR3, the DNA is TGCAGTGCTGCCGATCCTAGCGGGAGCACAGATACGCAGTATTTT. The chain couples TRBV20-1 to TRBJ2-3, with 8 bases that match TRBD2. CDR3 length equals 15 residues. CDR1 is DFQATT and CDR2 is SNEGSKA in the germline V gene (reference sequence). Trimming took 5 bases from V and 0 from J; bases not matched to a gene: 7.

This clonotype showed up just a few times. The chain combines TRBV20-1 with TRBJ2-5, with D unresolved. CDR1 and CDR2 from the germline V gene are DFQATT and SNEGSKA (reference sequence). Trimming took off 0 bases at V and 7 bases at J, with 9 bases between the two ends. The CDR3 runs to 12 residues. The CDR3 region has the DNA TGCAGTGCTAGAGATGGACCCGGGACCCAGTACTTC. It yields the protein CSARDGPGTQYF.

This clonotype was counted a few times. This chain joins TRBV28 and TRBJ1-5; 9 nucleotides align to TRBD1. Germline CDR1 is MDHEN and CDR2 is SYDVKM. The CDR3 covers 15 residues. V lost 3 bases and J lost 7; bases outside the gene matches: 7. CDR3 residues: CASSFTGQGDQPQHF. The CDR3 DNA reads as TGTGCCAGCAGTTTTACGGGACAGGGTGACCAGCCCCAGCATTTT.

This clonotype was counted at least ten times. The rearrangement links TRBV7-2 to TRBJ2-5; tentative D call: TRBD1 (5 bases). Germline V gene lookup returns CDR1 SGHTA and CDR2 FQGNSA. The CDR3 runs to 14 residues. V gave up 1 base and J gave up 2 bases, with 8 bases separating them. CDR3 sequence reads: CASSLVTAQETQYF. CDR3 in DNA: TGTGCCAGCAGCTTAGTGACAGCTCAAGAGACCCAGTACTTC. Filled out from reference TRBV7-2 and TRBJ2-5, the complete variable domain reads GAGVSQSPSNKVTEKGKDVELRCDPISGHTALYWYRQSLGQGLEFLIYFQGNSAPDKSGLPSDRFSAERTGGSVSTLTIQRTQQEDSAVYLCASSLVTAQETQYFGPGTRLLVL.

This clonotype was observed at least ten times. This chain joins TRBV7-6 and TRBJ1-1; unclear D gene. CDR3 length: 16 amino acids. V was cut by 4 bases and J by 1 base, with 16 bases left in between. Germline CDR1 and CDR2: SGHVS and FNYEAQ. The CDR3 sequence: CASSSLKGQTNTEAFF. CDR3 DNA sequence: TGTGCCAGCAGCTCCCTGAAGGGCCAGACGAACACTGAAGCTTTCTTT.

This clonotype was detected many times. This chain joins TRBV11-2 and TRBJ1-1; D gene uncertain. CDR3 length: 13 residues. V was pared by 1 base and J by 12 bases, with 15 bases between. The germline gives CDR1 SGHAT, CDR2 FQNNGV. The CDR3 loop is CASSLVGSGGTFF. CDR3 sequence (DNA): TGTGCCAGCAGCTTAGTAGGTTCGGGAGGGACTTTCTTT.

The sample holds many counts of this clonotype. The gene calls are TRBV20-1 and TRBJ2-3, with unresolved D. In germline, CDR1 is DFQATT, CDR2 SNEGSKA (reference sequence). With 6 bases removed from V and 0 bases from J, the gap between germline ends came to 10 bases. The CDR3 is 13 residues long. The CDR3 nucleotides are TGCAGTGCGTGTTCCCCTAGCACAGATACGCAGTATTTT. Translating it yields CSACSPSTDTQYF.

This clonotype was seen a few times. V usage is TRBV6-5 and J usage is TRBJ2-5; D is unclear. V was trimmed by 2 bases and J by 5 bases, leaving 9 bases between them. Germline assignment: CDR1 MNHEY and CDR2 SVGAGI. CDR3 length: 13 residues. This chain's CDR3 is CASSYLGVETQYF. The CDR3 bases are TGTGCCAGCAGTTACCTTGGGGTGGAGACCCAGTACTTC.

This clonotype was picked up many times. The rearrangement links TRBV28 to TRBJ2-5, with a possible D match to TRBD1 (5 bases). The V gene lost 5 bases and the J gene lost 4 bases, with 14 bases spanning the gap. CDR3 length: 14 amino acids. Per the germline V gene, CDR1 is MDHEN and CDR2 is SYDVKM. CDR3: CASSLGHPGETQYF. CDR3 sequence (DNA): TGTGCCAGCAGTCTCGGACACCCCGGAGAGACCCAGTACTTC. Full variable domain (rest looked up from reference TRBV28 and TRBJ2-5): DVKVTQSSRYLVKRTGEKVFLECVQDMDHENMFWYRQDPGLGLRLIYFSYDVKMKEKGDIPEGYSVSREKKERFSLILESASTNQTSMYLCASSLGHPGETQYFGPGTRLLVL.

This clonotype has ten or more counts. The V gene is TRBV7-2, the J gene TRBJ2-1; D uncertain. There are 14 residues in the CDR3. The germline gives CDR1 SGHTA, CDR2 FQGNSA. V was pared by 3 bases and J by 8 bases, with 14 bases between. The CDR3 is CASSLIWGSDEQFF. Written as DNA, the CDR3 is TGTGCCAGCAGCTTGATTTGGGGTTCGGATGAGCAGTTCTTC.

This clonotype was detected ten times or more. The chain links TRBV5-1 to TRBJ2-1; tentatively, D is TRBD2 (5 bases). Trimming pared 1 base from V and 6 bases from J, leaving 14 bases between. This CDR3 is 15 amino acids long. Germline values: CDR1 SGHRS, CDR2 YFSETQ. CDR3 in amino acids: CASSLFGVPLNEQFF. The CDR3 DNA sequence: TGCGCCAGCAGCTTGTTCGGGGTTCCCCTCAATGAGCAGTTCTTC. Full variable domain (remainder filled in from reference TRBV5-1 and TRBJ2-1): KAGVTQTPRYLIKTRGQQVTLSCSPISGHRSVSWYQQTPGQGLQFLFEYFSETQRNKGNFPGRFSGRQFSNSRSEMNVSTLELGDSALYLCASSLFGVPLNEQFFGPGTRLTVL.

At least ten counts were recorded for this clonotype. The genes are TRBV11-2 and TRBJ1-1; 11 bases are shared with TRBD1. Germline V gene data show CDR1 as SGHAT and CDR2 as FQNNGV. The junction had 6 bases not matched to a gene; V was cut back by 4 bases and J by 8 bases. The CDR3 has 14 amino acids. CDR3 nucleotides: TGTGCCAGCAGCTCACGGACAGGGGGCTTGGAAGCTTTCTTT. Amino acid sequence: CASSSRTGGLEAFF.

The chain joins TRBV14 to TRBJ2-7, with D possibly matching TRBD1 (5 bases). The CDR3 is made up of 13 amino acids. V was trimmed by 1 base and J by 4 bases, leaving 8 bases between them. From germline, CDR1 is SGHDN and CDR2 FVKESK. CDR3 sequence reads: CASSQASGYEQYF. The CDR3 region has the DNA TGTGCCAGCAGCCAAGCCTCAGGGTACGAGCAGTACTTC.

This clonotype was recorded many times. V gene TRBV29-1 combines with J gene TRBJ1-4; 7 nucleotides align to TRBD1. Germline trimming cut 0 bases from V and 6 bases from J; bases unmatched to any gene: 4. Germline assignment: CDR1 SQVTM and CDR2 ANQGSEA. The CDR3 is made up of 14 amino acids. In nucleotides, the CDR3 is TGCAGCGTTGAAGAGGGAGGGGGCGATGAAAAACTGTTTTTT. Protein: CSVEEGGGDEKLFF.